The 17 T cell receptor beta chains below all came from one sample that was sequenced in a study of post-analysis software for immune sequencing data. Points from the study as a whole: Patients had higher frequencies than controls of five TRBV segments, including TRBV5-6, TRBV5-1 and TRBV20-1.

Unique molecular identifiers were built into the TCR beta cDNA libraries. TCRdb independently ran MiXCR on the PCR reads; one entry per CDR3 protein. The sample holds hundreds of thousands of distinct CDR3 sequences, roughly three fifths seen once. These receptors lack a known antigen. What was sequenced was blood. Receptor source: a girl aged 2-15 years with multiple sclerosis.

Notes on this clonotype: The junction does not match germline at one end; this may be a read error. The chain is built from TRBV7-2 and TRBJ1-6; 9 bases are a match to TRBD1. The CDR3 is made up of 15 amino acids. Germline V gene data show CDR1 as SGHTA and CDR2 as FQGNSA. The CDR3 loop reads CANSSSGTGLSPLHF. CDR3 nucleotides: TGTGCCAACAGCTCGTCCGGGACAGGGTTATCACCCCTCCACTTT. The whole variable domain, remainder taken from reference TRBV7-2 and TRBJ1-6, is GAGVSQSPSNKVTEKGKDVELRCDPISGHTALYWYRQSLGQGLEFLIYFQGNSAPDKSGLPSDRFSAERTGGSVSTLTIQRTQQEDSAVYLCANSSSGTGLSPLHFGNGTRLTVT.

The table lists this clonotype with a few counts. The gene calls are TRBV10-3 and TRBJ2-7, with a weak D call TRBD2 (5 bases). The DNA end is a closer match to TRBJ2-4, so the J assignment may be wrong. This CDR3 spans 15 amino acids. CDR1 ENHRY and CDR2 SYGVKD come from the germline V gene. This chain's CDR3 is CAISESRATVDIQYF. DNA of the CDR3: TGTGCCATCAGTGAGTCGAGGGCCACGGTGGACATTCAGTACTTC.

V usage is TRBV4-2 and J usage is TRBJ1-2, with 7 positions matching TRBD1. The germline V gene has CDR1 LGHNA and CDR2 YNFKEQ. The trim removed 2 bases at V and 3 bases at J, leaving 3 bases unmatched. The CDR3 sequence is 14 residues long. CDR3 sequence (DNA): TGTGCCAGCAGCCAACCCGACAGGGACTATGGCTACACCTTC. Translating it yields CASSQPDRDYGYTF.

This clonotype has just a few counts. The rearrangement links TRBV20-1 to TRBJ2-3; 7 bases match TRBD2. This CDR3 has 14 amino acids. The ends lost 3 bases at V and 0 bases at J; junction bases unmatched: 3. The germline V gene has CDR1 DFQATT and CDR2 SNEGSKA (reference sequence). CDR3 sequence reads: CSARGGGSTDTQYF. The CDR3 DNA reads TGCAGTGCTAGGGGCGGGGGAAGCACAGATACGCAGTATTTT.

CDR3 sequence: CASSFLGEVAETQYF. CDR3 DNA: TGTGCCAGCAGCTTTTTGGGGGAGGTCGCGGAGACCCAGTACTTC. The V gene is TRBV5-5, the J gene TRBJ2-5; D may be TRBD2 (6 bases). Germline CDR1 is SGHKS and CDR2 is YYEKEE (reference sequence). The CDR3 contains 15 residues. V shed 2 bases and J shed 5 bases, with 16 bases lying between them.

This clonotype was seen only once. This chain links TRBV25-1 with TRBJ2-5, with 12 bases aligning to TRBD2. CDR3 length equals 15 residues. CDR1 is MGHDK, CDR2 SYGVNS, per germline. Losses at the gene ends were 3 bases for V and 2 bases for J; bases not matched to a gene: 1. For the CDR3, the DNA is TGTGCCAGCAGTGAGGGGACTAGCGGGCAAGAGACCCAGTACTTC. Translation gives CASSEGTSGQETQYF.

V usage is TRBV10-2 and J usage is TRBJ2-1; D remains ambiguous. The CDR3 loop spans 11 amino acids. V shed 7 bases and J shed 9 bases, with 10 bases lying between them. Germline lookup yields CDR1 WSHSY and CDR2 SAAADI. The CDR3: CASMLLGEQFF. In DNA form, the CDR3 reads TGCGCCAGCATGCTCCTGGGTGAGCAGTTCTTC.

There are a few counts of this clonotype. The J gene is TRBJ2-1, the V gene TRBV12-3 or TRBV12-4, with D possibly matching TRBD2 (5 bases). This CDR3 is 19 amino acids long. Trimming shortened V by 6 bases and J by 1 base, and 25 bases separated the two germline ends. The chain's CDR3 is CASSFPLRTLLLSYNEQFF. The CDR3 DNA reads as TGTGCCAGCAGCTTCCCGCTTCGGACTCTACTCCTTTCCTACAATGAGCAGTTCTTC.

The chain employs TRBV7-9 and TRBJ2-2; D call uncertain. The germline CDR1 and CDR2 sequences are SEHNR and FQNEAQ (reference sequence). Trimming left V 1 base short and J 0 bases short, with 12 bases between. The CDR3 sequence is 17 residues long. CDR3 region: CASSLVRGASNTGELFF. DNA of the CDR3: TGTGCCAGCAGCTTAGTTAGAGGAGCGTCGAACACCGGGGAGCTGTTTTTT. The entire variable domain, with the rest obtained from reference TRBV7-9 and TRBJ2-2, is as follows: DTGVSQNPRHKITKRGQNVTFRCDPISEHNRLYWYRQTLGQGPEFLTYFQNEAQLEKSRLLSDRFSAERPKGSFSTLEIQRTEQGDSAMYLCASSLVRGASNTGELFFGEGSRLTVL.

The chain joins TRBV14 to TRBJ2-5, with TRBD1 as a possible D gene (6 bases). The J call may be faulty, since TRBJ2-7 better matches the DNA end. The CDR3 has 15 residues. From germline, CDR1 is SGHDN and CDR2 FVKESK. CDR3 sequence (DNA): TGTGCCAGCAGCCCCCCCCGTACAGGGTGGCACGAGCAGTACTTC. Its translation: CASSPPRTGWHEQYF.

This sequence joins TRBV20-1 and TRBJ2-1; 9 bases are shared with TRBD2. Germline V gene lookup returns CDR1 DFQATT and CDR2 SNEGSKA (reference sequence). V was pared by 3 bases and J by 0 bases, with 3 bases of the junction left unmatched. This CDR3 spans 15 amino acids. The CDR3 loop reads CSARRLADSYNEQFF. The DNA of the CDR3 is TGCAGTGCTAGGAGACTAGCGGACTCCTACAATGAGCAGTTCTTC.

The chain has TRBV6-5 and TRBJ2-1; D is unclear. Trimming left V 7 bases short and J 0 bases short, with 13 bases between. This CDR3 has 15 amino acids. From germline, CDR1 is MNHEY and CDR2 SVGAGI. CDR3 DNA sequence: TGTGCCAGCAATCGAAGGGCGAGCTCCTACAATGAGCAGTTCTTC. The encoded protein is CASNRRASSYNEQFF.

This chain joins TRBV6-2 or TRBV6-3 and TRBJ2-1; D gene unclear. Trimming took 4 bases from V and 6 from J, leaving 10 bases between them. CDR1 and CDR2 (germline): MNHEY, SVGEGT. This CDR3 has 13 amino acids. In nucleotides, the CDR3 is TGTGCCAGCAGTTGGGCGCACGTCAATGAGCAGTTCTTC. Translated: CASSWAHVNEQFF.

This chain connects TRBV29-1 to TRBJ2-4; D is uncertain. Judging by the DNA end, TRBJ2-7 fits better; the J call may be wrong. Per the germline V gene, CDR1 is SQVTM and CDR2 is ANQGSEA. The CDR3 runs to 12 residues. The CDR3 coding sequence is TGCAGCGTTGGTCTAGGTTCCTACGAGCAGTACTTC. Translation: CSVGLGSYEQYF.

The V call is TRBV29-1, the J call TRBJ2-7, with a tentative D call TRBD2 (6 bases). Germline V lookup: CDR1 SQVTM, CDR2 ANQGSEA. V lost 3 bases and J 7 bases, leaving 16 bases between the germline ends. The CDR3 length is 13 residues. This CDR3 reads CSVDGQGGWEQYF. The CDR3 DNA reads TGCAGCGTTGATGGGCAGGGAGGCTGGGAGCAGTACTTC.

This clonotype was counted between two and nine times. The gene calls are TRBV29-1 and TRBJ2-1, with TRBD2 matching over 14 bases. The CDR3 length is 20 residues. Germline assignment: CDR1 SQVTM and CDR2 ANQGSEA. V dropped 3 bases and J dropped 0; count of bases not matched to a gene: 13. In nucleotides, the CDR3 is TGCAGCGTTGAGTGGGGCTCCGGGACTAGCGGGAGTCACTCCTACAATGAGCAGTTCTTC. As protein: CSVEWGSGTSGSHSYNEQFF.

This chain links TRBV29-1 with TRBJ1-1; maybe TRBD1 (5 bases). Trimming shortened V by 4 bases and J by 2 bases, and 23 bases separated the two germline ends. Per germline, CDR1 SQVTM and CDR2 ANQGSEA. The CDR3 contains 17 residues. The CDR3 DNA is TGCAGCGTTGGGGGTTTACAACAGGATCGGGGTAACACTGAAGCTTTCTTT. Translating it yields CSVGGLQQDRGNTEAFF.